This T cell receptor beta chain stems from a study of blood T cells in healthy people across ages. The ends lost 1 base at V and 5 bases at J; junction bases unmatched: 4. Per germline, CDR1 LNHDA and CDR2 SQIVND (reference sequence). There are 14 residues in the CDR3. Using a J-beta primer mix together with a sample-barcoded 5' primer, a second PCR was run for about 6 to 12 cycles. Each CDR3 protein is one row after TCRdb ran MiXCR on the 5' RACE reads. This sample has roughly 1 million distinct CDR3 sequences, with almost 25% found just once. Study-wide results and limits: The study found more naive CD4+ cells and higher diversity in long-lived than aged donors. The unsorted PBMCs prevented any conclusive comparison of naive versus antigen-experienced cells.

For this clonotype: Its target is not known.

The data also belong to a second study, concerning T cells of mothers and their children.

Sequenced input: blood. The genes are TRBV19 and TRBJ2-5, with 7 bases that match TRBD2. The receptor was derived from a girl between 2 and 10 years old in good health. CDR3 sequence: CASSIARTSETQYF. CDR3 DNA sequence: TGTGCCAGTAGTATAGCCCGGACTAGTGAGACCCAGTACTTC.